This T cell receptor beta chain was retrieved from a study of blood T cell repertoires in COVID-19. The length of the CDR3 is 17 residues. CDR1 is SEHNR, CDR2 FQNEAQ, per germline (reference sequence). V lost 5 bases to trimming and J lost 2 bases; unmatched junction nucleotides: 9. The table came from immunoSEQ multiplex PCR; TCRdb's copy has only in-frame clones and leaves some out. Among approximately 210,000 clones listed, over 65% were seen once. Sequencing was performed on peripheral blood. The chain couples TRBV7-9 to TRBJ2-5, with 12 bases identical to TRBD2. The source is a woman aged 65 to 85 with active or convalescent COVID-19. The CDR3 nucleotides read TGTGCCAGCAGCGAGGGGACTAGCGGGCGCTCACAAGAGACCCAGTACTTC. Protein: CASSEGTSGRSQETQYF.